Shown below are 20 T cell receptor beta chains from a single sample sequenced in a study of blood T cells in healthy people across ages. A second PCR, run for roughly 7 to 12 cycles, used a sample-barcoded 5' primer plus a J-beta primer mix. TCRdb called the 5' RACE reads again in MiXCR, with one record for every CDR3 protein. The data show about a million distinct CDR3 sequences, with roughly 43% seen just once and around 15% held by the top ten. Sequencing used blood. All receptors derive from a man aged 25-45 years in good health.

The genes are TRBV6-1 and TRBJ2-6, with D unclear. Trimming pared 5 bases from V and 0 bases from J, leaving 17 bases between. This CDR3 comprises 18 residues. Looked up from germline, CDR1 is MNHNS and CDR2 is SASEGT. The CDR3 DNA follows: TGTGCCAGCAGTCCCAATAATCCCTCTCTCTCTGGGGCCAACGTCCTGACTTTC. Amino acids: CASSPNNPSLSGANVLTF.

The V gene is TRBV7-2, the J gene TRBJ1-1; 7 bases match TRBD1. V dropped 1 base and J dropped 1; count of bases not matched to a gene: 3. CDR3 length: 15 residues. CDR1 SGHTA and CDR2 FQGNSA come from the germline V gene. The CDR3 coding sequence is TGTGCCAGCAGCTTAGTCCGGACAGGGAACACTGAAGCTTTCTTT. Translating gives CASSLVRTGNTEAFF.

The rearrangement links TRBV28 to TRBJ2-5, with 12 bases that match TRBD2. Losses at the gene ends were 5 bases for V and 4 bases for J; bases not matched to a gene: 11. This CDR3 is built from 17 residues. Germline CDR1 reads MDHEN; CDR2 reads SYDVKM. The CDR3 here is CASSPGLAGNLGETQYF. The CDR3 region has the DNA TGTGCCAGCAGTCCTGGACTAGCGGGGAATTTGGGAGAGACCCAGTACTTC.

The chain employs TRBV9 and TRBJ1-1; D is unresolved. V lost 4 bases and J lost 1, with 5 bases in between. The CDR3 loop spans 12 amino acids. Germline assignment: CDR1 SGDLS and CDR2 YYNGEE. The chain's CDR3 is CASSNRNTEAFF. The CDR3 DNA is TGTGCCAGCAGCAATCGGAACACTGAAGCTTTCTTT.

This clonotype showed up just a few times. The CDR3 nucleotides read TGTGCCAGCAGTTTCTACGGGCATGAAAAACTGTTTTTT. Translated, it gives CASSFYGHEKLFF. The chain combines TRBV12-3 or TRBV12-4 with TRBJ1-4; no clear D gene. CDR3 length equals 13 residues. V dropped 3 bases and J dropped 6 bases, with 8 bases sitting between them.

The table lists this clonotype with many counts. This chain links TRBV19 with TRBJ2-3; D call uncertain. V was cut by 6 bases and J by 3 bases, with 13 bases left in between. This CDR3 is 14 amino acids long. The germline V gene encodes CDR1 LNHDA and CDR2 SQIVND (reference sequence). CDR3 protein: CASRLNGWTDTQYF. For the CDR3, the DNA is TGTGCCAGTAGATTAAACGGATGGACAGATACGCAGTATTTT.

This chain links TRBV27 with TRBJ1-5; D gene unclear. V lost 4 bases to trimming and J lost 9 bases, with 13 bases between them. Germline V lookup: CDR1 MNHEY, CDR2 SMNVEV (reference sequence). The CDR3 sequence is 13 residues long. The CDR3 DNA sequence: TGTGCCAGCAGTTCGGAGGGCAACCGGCCCCAGCATTTT. Residues: CASSSEGNRPQHF.

This clonotype was observed a few times. The chain has TRBV2 and TRBJ2-2, with D perhaps matching TRBD2 (6 bases). In germline, CDR1 is SNHLY, CDR2 FYNNEI. The CDR3 sequence is 14 residues long. V lost 7 bases to trimming and J lost 4 bases, with 13 bases between them. The CDR3 is CASNYGGRTGELFF. CDR3 coding DNA: TGTGCCAGCAATTACGGGGGTCGCACCGGGGAGCTGTTTTTT. Using reference TRBV2 and TRBJ2-2 for the parts outside the CDR3, the full variable domain is EPEVTQTPSHQVTQMGQEVILRCVPISNHLYFYWYRQILGQKVEFLVSFYNNEISEKSEIFDDQFSVERPDGSNFTLKIRSTKLEDSAMYFCASNYGGRTGELFFGEGSRLTVL.

The chain couples TRBV10-3 to TRBJ2-5; 11 positions agree with TRBD1. Matching the DNA end better, TRBJ2-7 makes the J call doubtful. The CDR3 has 14 amino acids. CDR1 is ENHRY, CDR2 SYGVKD, per germline. CDR3 loop: CAISEGTGGYEQYF. The CDR3 DNA reads TGTGCCATCAGTGAAGGGACAGGGGGTTACGAGCAGTACTTC.

This chain connects TRBV9 to TRBJ2-2; possibly TRBD2 for D (6 bases). Germline V gives CDR1 SGDLS, CDR2 YYNGEE. This CDR3 is 16 amino acids long. V gave up 0 bases and J gave up 4 bases, with 13 bases separating them. CDR3 amino acids: CASSVEDGGSTGELFF. The CDR3 DNA reads as TGTGCCAGCAGCGTAGAAGACGGGGGTAGCACCGGGGAGCTGTTTTTT.

The chain carries TRBV30 and TRBJ2-2, with unresolved D. CDR1 GTSNPN and CDR2 SVGIG come from the germline V gene (reference sequence). This CDR3 contains 14 residues. V shed 8 bases and J shed 3 bases, with 16 bases lying between them. CDR3 nucleotide sequence: TGTGCCGGAAAAGGGTATTCGGACACCGGGGAGCTGTTTTTT. The encoded protein is CAGKGYSDTGELFF.

This clonotype occurred a few times. The CDR3: CASSLDSLTDTQYF. The DNA for the CDR3 is TGTGCCAGCAGCCTCGACTCCCTCACAGATACGCAGTATTTT. The genes are TRBV7-3 and TRBJ2-3; D gene unclear. The CDR3 length is 14 residues. The V and J ends lost 5 bases and 2 bases respectively, with 11 bases between them. From germline, CDR1 is SGHTA and CDR2 FQGTGA.

This clonotype was counted between two and nine times. The genes are TRBV29-1 and TRBJ2-1; D not resolved. This CDR3 is built from 15 residues. Germline-derived CDR1 and CDR2 are SQVTM and ANQGSEA. V lost 3 bases and J lost 0, with 12 bases in between. The CDR3 protein is CSVDDPLSSYNEQFF. The CDR3 DNA reads as TGCAGCGTTGATGATCCATTAAGCTCCTACAATGAGCAGTTCTTC.

The chain carries TRBV6-6 and TRBJ2-5; the D gene is possibly TRBD2 (6 bases). The J call may be mistaken, given a closer DNA end match to TRBJ2-7. Germline CDR1 reads MNHNY; CDR2 reads SVGAGI (reference sequence). The CDR3 length is 12 residues. The chain's CDR3 is CASSYGGLEQYF. The CDR3 nucleotides read TGTGCCAGCAGTTACGGAGGGCTCGAGCAGTACTTC.

V is TRBV29-1 and J is TRBJ2-3; possibly TRBD1 or TRBD2 for D (5 bases each). Germline loops: CDR1 SQVTM, CDR2 ANQGSEA. The CDR3 is 14 residues long. V was cut by 1 base and J by 2 bases, with 10 bases left in between. CDR3 protein: CSVEAGRFTDTQYF. The CDR3 DNA is TGCAGCGTTGAAGCGGGACGGTTCACAGATACGCAGTATTTT.

The chain couples TRBV6-5 to TRBJ1-6, with 8 bases that match TRBD1. CDR3 length: 18 amino acids. The germline gives CDR1 MNHEY, CDR2 SVGAGI. V was pared by 4 bases and J by 9 bases, with 17 bases of the junction left unmatched. In nucleotides, the CDR3 is TGTGCCAGCAGTTCTAAAGGACAGGGAGAGTTCATTGTTTCACCCCTCCACTTT. As protein: CASSSKGQGEFIVSPLHF.

This clonotype was counted a single time. The chain employs TRBV6-1 and TRBJ2-3; D unclear. The CDR3 covers 13 residues. The V end lost 3 bases, the J end lost 1 base, and 5 bases lay between the germline ends. Germline V gene sequence: CDR1 MNHNS, CDR2 SASEGT. The CDR3 nucleotides read TGTGCCAGCAGTGATGGACGCACAGATACGCAGTATTTT. As protein: CASSDGRTDTQYF.

The V call is TRBV4-3, the J call TRBJ2-1; D gene ambiguous. Germline CDR1 reads LGHNA; CDR2 reads YSLEER. This CDR3 spans 15 amino acids. V was shortened by 0 bases and J by 3 bases, with 9 bases between the two germline ends. The CDR3 loop is CASSQDEADYNEQFF. Written as DNA, the CDR3 is TGCGCCAGCAGCCAAGATGAGGCAGACTACAATGAGCAGTTCTTC.

The V and J genes are TRBV4-1 and TRBJ1-2; no clear D. The CDR3 length is 12 residues. V was clipped by 3 bases and J by 8 bases, with 10 bases between them. Germline V gives CDR1 MGHRA, CDR2 YSYEKL. The CDR3 sequence is CASSHPGEGYTF. In DNA form, the CDR3 reads TGCGCCAGCAGCCACCCCGGGGAAGGCTACACCTTC.

A remark on this clonotype: This may be a read error, as it is one base from a much larger clone. V gene TRBV15 combines with J gene TRBJ2-7; D call uncertain. CDR1 LNHNV and CDR2 YYDKDF come from the germline V gene (reference sequence). V shed 1 base and J shed 3 bases, with 10 bases lying between them. The CDR3 consists of 14 residues. The CDR3 DNA is TGTGCCACCAGCAGAGCAACCGAGGTCTACGAGCAGTACTTC. It translates to CATSRATEVYEQYF.